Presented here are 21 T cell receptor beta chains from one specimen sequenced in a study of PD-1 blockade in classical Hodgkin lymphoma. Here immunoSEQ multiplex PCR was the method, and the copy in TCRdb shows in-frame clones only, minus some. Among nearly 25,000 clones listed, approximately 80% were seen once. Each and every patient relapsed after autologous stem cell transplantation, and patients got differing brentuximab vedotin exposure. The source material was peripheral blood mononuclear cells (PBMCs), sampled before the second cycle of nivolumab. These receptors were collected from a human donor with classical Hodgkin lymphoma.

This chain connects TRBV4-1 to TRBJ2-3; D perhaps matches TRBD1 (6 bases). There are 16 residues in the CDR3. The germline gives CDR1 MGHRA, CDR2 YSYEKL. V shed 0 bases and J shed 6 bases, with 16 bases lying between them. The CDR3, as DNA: TGCGCCAGCAGCCAAGAGTGGCAGGGGACATTGGATACGCAGTATTTT. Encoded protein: CASSQEWQGTLDTQYF.

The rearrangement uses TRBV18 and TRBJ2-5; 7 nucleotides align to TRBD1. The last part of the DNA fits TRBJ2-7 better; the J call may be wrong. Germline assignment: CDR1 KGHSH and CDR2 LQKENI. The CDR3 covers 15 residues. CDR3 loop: CASSPQGAGSYEQYF. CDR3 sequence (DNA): TGTGCCAGCTCACCACAGGGGGCTGGGTCCTACGAGCAGTACTTC.

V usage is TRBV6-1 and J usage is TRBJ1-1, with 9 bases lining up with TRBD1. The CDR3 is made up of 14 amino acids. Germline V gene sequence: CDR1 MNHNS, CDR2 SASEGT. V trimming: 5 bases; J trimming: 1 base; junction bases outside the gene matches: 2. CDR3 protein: CASSRDRANTEAFF. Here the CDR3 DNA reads TGTGCCAGCAGTAGGGACAGGGCGAACACTGAAGCTTTCTTT.

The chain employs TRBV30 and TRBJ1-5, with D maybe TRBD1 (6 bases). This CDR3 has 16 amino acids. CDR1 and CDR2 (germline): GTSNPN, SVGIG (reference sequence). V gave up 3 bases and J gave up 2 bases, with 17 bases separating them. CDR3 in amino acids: CAWSGGTTFGNQPQHF. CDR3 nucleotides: TGTGCCTGGAGCGGGGGGACAACGTTTGGCAATCAGCCCCAGCATTTT.

The CDR3 DNA is TGTGCCAGTAGTCCCCCGACAAGGCCTAGTGAAGCTTTCTTT. It codes for CASSPPTRPSEAFF. The rearrangement uses TRBV19 and TRBJ1-1; D ambiguous. The V end lost 5 bases, the J end lost 7 bases, and 17 bases lay between the germline ends. Germline values: CDR1 LNHDA, CDR2 SQIVND (reference sequence). The CDR3 consists of 14 residues.

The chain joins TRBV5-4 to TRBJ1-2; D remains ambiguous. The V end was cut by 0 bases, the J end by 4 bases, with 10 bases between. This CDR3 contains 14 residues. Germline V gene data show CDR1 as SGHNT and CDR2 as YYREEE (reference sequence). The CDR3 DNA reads TGTGCCAGCAGCTTGGCCATGGACGTCTATGGCTACACCTTC. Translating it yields CASSLAMDVYGYTF. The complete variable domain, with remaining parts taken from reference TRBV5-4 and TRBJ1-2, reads ETGVTQSPTHLIKTRGQQVTLRCSSQSGHNTVSWYQQALGQGPQFIFQYYREEENGRGNFPPRFSGLQFPNYSSELNVNALELDDSALYLCASSLAMDVYGYTFGSGTRLTVV.

Here the CDR3 DNA reads TGTGCCAGCAGGGCGACGGGACAAAAGGAGTCGCCCCAGCATTTT. It yields the protein CASRATGQKESPQHF. This chain uses TRBV27 with TRBJ1-5, with a possible D match to TRBD1 (6 bases). This CDR3 contains 15 residues. Germline V lookup: CDR1 MNHEY, CDR2 SMNVEV (reference sequence). Trimming shortened V by 6 bases and J by 9 bases, and 21 bases separated the two germline ends.

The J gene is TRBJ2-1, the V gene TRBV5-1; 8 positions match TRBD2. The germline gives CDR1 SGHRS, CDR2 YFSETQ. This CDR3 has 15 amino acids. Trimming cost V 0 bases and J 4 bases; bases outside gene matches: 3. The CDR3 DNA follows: TGCGCCAGCAGCTTGGGCGGGGGGAATTACAATGAGCAGTTCTTC. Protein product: CASSLGGGNYNEQFF.

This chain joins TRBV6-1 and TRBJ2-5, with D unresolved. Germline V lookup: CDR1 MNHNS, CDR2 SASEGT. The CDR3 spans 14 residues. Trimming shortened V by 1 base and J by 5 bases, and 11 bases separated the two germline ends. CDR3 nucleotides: TGTGCCAGCAGTGAAGATCGGATCCAGGAGACCCAGTACTTC. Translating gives CASSEDRIQETQYF.

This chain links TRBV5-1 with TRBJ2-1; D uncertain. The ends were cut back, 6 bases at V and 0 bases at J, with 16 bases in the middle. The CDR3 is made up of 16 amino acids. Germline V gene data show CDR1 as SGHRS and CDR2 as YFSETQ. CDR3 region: CASTTGNSNSYNEQFF. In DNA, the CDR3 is TGCGCCAGCACCACCGGAAATTCGAACTCCTACAATGAGCAGTTCTTC.

The CDR3: CASSRTGYEQYF. The CDR3 DNA is TGTGCCAGCAGCCGGACTGGCTACGAGCAGTACTTC. V usage is TRBV7-2 and J usage is TRBJ2-7; perhaps TRBD2 as D (5 bases). Trimming removed 5 bases at V and 3 bases at J, with 8 bases between. Germline lookup yields CDR1 SGHTA and CDR2 FQGNSA. The length of the CDR3 is 12 residues.

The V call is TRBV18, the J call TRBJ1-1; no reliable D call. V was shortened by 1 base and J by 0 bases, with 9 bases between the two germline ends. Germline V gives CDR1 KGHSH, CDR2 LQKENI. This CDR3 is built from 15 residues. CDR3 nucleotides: TGTGCCAGCTCACCACAACATGCAATGAACACTGAAGCTTTCTTT. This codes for CASSPQHAMNTEAFF. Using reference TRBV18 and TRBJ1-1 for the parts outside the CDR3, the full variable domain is NAGVMQNPRHLVRRRGQEARLRCSPMKGHSHVYWYRQLPEEGLKFMVYLQKENIIDESGMPKERFSAEFPKEGPSILRIQQVVRGDSAAYFCASSPQHAMNTEAFFGQGTRLTVV.

CDR3 coding DNA: TGTGCCAGCTCGGACAGAGACTTTAGCACAGATACGCAGTATTTT. The encoded protein is CASSDRDFSTDTQYF. V usage is TRBV6-1 and J usage is TRBJ2-3; possibly TRBD1 for D (6 bases). The CDR3 is 15 residues long. The ends were cut back, 8 bases at V and 0 bases at J, with 15 bases in the middle. Germline V gene data show CDR1 as MNHNS and CDR2 as SASEGT.

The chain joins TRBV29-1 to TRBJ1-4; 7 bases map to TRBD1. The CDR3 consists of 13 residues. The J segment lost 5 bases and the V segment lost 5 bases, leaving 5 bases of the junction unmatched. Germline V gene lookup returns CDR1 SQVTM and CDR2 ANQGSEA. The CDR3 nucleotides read TGCAGCGTTCTACCGGGACAGAATGAAAAACTGTTTTTT. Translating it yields CSVLPGQNEKLFF.

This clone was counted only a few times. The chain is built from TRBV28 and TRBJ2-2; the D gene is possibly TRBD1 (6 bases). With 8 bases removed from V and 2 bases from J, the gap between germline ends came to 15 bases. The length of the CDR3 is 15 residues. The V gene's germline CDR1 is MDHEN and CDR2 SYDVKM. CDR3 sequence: CASFPGTFNTGELFF. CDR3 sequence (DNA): TGTGCCAGCTTCCCCGGGACATTTAACACCGGGGAGCTGTTTTTT.

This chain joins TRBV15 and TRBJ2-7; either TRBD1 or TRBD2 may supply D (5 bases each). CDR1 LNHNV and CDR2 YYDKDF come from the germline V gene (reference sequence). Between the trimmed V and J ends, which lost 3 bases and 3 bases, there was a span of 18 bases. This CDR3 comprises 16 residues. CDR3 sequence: CATSRGAGRDGYEQYF. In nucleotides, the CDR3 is TGTGCCACCAGCAGGGGAGCTGGAAGGGACGGCTACGAGCAGTACTTC.

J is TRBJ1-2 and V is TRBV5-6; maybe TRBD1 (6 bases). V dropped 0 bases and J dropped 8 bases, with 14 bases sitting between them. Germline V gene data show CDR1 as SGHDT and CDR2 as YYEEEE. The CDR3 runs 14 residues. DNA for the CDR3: TGTGCCAGCAGCTTGGCCTGGACAGCCATAGGCTACACCTTC. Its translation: CASSLAWTAIGYTF.

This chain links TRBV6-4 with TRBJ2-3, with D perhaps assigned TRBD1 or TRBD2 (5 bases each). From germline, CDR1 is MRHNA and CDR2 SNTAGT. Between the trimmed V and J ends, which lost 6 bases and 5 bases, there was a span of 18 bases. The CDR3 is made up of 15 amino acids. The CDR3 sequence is CASSALRGSIDTQYF. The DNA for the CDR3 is TGTGCCAGCAGCGCCCTTCGGGGCTCGATAGATACGCAGTATTTT.

CDR3 DNA: TGTGCCAGCAGTAACAGACAGACGTCTGGCTCACCCCTCCACTTT. Its translation is CASSNRQTSGSPLHF. The chain is built from TRBV6-5 and TRBJ1-6; D might be TRBD1 (5 bases). Germline V gene sequence: CDR1 MNHEY, CDR2 SVGAGI. The CDR3 consists of 15 residues. Trimming shortened V by 5 bases and J by 10 bases, and 18 bases separated the two germline ends.

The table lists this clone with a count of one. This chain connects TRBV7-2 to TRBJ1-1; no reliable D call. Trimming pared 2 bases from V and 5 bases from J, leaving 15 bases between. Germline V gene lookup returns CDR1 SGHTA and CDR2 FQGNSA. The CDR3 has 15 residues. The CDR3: CASSLIGILMTEAFF. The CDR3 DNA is TGTGCCAGCAGCTTAATAGGGATCCTGATGACTGAAGCTTTCTTT.

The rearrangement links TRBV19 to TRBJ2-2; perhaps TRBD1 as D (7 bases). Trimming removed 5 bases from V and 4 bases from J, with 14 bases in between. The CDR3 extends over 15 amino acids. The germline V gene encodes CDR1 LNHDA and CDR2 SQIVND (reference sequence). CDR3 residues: CASSQEGAGTGELFF. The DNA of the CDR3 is TGTGCCAGTAGTCAGGAGGGGGCTGGCACCGGGGAGCTGTTTTTT. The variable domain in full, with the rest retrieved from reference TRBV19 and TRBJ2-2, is DGGITQSPKYLFRKEGQNVTLSCEQNLNHDAMYWYRQDPGQGLRLIYYSQIVNDFQKGDIAEGYSVSREKKESFPLTVTSAQKNPTAFYLCASSQEGAGTGELFFGEGSRLTVL.